The sequence of this TCR beta chain was determined in a study of breast tumors, draining lymph nodes, adjacent tissues. Study-wide points: Data only fit, rather than demonstrated, lymph node origin of most tumor T cells. Findings are consistent with lymph node origin and intratumoral expansion of most tumor T cells. Tumor TCR diversity was below lymph nodes but above nontumor tissue. Tumor and nontumor repertoires were significantly more similar in luminal-like than in basal-like breast cancer.

Breast cancer patients provided tissue from their axillary draining lymph nodes. The sample holds many counts of this clonotype. Its antigen is not known. TCRdb analysed the multiplex PCR reads with MiXCR anew, one entry per CDR3 protein. The sample shows under 350,000 distinct CDR3 sequences, roughly 31% of them seen only once. V gave up 4 bases and J gave up 4 bases, with 17 bases separating them. In germline, CDR1 is SGHRS, CDR2 YFSETQ. This CDR3 has 16 residues. V gene TRBV5-1 combines with J gene TRBJ2-2; unclear D gene. Material: axillary lymph node tissue. The sequence was obtained from a female donor with breast cancer. Some clones in this sample may be carry-over from other donors' samples. Written as DNA, the CDR3 is TGCGCCAGCAGCACCGGAAGGGCCCGATCCACCGGGGAGCTGTTTTTT. Its protein product is CASSTGRARSTGELFF.